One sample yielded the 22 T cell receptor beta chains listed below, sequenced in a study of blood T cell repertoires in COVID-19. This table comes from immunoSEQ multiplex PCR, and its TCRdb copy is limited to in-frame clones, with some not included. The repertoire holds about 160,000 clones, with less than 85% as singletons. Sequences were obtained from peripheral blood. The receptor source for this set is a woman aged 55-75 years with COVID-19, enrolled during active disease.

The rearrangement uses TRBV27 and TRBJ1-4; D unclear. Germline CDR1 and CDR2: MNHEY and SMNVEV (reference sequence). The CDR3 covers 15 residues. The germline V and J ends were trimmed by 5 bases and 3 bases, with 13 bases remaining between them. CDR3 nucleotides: TGTGCCAGCAGTCCCGTAGAGGTAGCTAATGAAAAACTGTTTTTT. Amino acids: CASSPVEVANEKLFF.

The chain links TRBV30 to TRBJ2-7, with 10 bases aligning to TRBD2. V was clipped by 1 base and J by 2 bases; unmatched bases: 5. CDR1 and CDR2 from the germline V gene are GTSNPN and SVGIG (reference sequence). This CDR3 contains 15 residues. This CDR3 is CAWSARTSGTYEQYF. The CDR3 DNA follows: TGTGCCTGGAGTGCGCGGACTAGCGGAACCTACGAGCAGTACTTC. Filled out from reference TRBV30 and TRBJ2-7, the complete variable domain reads SQTIHQWPATLVQPVGSPLSLECTVEGTSNPNLYWYRQAAGRGLQLLFYSVGIGQISSEVPQNLSASRPQDRQFILSSKKLLLSDSGFYLCAWSARTSGTYEQYFGPGTRLTVT.

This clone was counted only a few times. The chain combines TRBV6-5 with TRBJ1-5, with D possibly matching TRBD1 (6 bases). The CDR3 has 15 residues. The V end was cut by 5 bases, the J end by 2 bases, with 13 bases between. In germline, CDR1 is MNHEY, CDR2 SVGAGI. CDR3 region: CASSIGTPGNQPQHF. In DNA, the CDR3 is TGTGCCAGCAGTATAGGGACACCGGGCAATCAGCCCCAGCATTTT.

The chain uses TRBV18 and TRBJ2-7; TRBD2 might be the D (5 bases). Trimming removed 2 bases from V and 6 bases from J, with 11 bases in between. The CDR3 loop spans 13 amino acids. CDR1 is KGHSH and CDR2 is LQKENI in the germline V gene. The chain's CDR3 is CASSPRAGIEQYF. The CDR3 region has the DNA TGTGCCAGCTCACCAAGGGCGGGCATCGAGCAGTACTTC.

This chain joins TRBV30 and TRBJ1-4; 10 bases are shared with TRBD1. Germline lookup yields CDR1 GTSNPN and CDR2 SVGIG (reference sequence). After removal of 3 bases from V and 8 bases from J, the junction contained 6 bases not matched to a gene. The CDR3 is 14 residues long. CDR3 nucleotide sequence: TGTGCCTGGAGATCGGGGACAGGGGACGAAAAACTGTTTTTT. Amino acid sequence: CAWRSGTGDEKLFF.

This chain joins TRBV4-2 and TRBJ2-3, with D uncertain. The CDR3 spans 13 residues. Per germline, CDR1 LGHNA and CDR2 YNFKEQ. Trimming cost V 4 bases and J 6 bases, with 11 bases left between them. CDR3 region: CASSPVTVDTQYF. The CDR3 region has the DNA TGTGCCAGCAGCCCAGTTACAGTGGATACGCAGTATTTT.

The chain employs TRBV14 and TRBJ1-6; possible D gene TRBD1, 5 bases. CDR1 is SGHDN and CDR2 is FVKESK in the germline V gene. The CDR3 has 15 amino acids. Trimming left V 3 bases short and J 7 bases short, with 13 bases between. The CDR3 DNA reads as TGTGCCAGCAGCCAGTTAGGGGCCGGGAATTCACCCCTCCACTTT. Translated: CASSQLGAGNSPLHF.

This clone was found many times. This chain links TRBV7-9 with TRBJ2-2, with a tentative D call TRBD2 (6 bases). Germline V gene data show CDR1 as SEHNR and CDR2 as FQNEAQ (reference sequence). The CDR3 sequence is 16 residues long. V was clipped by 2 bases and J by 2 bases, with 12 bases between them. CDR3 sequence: CASSLLGGRNTGELFF. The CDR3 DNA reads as TGTGCCAGCAGCTTACTAGGAGGGCGTAACACCGGGGAGCTGTTTTTT.

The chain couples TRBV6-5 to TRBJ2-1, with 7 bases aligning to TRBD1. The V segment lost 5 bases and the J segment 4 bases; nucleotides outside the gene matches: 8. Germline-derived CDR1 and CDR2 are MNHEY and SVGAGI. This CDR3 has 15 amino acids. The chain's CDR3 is CASSTSGTAYNEQFF. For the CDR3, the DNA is TGTGCCAGCAGTACCTCCGGGACAGCATACAATGAGCAGTTCTTC.

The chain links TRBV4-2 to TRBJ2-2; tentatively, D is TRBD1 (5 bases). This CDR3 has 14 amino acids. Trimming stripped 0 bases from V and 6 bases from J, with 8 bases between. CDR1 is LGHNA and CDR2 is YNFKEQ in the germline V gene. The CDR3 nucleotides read TGTGCCAGCAGCCAAGATTCAGGGCCCGGGGAGCTGTTTTTT. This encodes CASSQDSGPGELFF.

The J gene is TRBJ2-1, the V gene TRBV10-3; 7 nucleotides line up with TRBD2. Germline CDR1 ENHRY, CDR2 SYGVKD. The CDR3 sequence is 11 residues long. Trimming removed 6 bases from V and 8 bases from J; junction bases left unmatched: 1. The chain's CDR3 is CAIRGRDEQFF. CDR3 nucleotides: TGTGCCATCAGGGGGAGGGATGAGCAGTTCTTC.

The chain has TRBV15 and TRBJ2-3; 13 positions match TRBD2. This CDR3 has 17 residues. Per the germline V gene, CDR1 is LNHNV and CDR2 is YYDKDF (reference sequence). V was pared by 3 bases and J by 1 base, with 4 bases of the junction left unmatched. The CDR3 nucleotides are TGTGCCACCAGCAGCGGACTAGCGGGGGCCCGCACAGATACGCAGTATTTT. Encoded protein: CATSSGLAGARTDTQYF.

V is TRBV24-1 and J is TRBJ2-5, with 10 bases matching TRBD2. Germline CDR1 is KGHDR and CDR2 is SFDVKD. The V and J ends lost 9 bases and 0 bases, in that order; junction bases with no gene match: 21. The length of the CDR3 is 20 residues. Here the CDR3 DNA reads TGTGCCACCGGGTACAGCAAGGATGCTAGCGGGGGACCGTACCAAGAGACCCAGTACTTC. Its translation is CATGYSKDASGGPYQETQYF.

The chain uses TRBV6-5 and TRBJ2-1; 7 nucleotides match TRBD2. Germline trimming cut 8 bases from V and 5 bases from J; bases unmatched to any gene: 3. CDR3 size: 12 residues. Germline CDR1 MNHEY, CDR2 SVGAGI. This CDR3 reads CASAGVDNEQFF. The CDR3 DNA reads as TGTGCCAGCGCGGGGGTTGACAATGAGCAGTTCTTC.

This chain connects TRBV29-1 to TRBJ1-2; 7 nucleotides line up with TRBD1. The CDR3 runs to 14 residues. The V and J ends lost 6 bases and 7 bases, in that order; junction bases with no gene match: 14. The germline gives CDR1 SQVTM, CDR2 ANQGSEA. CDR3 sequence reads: CSVVKGARGFGYTF. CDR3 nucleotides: TGCAGCGTCGTGAAGGGGGCGAGGGGTTTTGGCTACACCTTC.

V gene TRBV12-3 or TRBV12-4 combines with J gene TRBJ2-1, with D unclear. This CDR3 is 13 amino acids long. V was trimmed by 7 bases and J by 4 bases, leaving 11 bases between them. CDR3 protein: CASTLGDYNEQFF. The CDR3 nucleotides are TGTGCCAGCACCTTGGGCGATTACAATGAGCAGTTCTTC.

The CDR3 region has the DNA TGTGCCAGCAGCCGAACTAGCGGGGCAACCTACAATGAGCAGTTCTTC. This encodes CASSRTSGATYNEQFF. The rearrangement uses TRBV4-2 and TRBJ2-1; TRBD2 matches at 10 bases. J lost 2 bases, V lost 4 bases, and 5 bases had no gene match. Germline-derived CDR1 and CDR2 are LGHNA and YNFKEQ. There are 16 residues in the CDR3.

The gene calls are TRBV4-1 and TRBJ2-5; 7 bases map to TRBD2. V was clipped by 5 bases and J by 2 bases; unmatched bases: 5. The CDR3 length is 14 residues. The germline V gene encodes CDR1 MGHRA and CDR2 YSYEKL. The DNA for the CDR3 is TGCGCCAGCAGCACGGGACTACGGCAAGAGACCCAGTACTTC. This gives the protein CASSTGLRQETQYF.

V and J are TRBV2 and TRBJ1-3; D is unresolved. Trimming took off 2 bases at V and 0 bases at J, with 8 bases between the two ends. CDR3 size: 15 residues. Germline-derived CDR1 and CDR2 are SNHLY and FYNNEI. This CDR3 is CASSEHRSSGNTIYF. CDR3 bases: TGTGCCAGCAGTGAACACCGTAGCTCTGGAAACACCATATATTTT.

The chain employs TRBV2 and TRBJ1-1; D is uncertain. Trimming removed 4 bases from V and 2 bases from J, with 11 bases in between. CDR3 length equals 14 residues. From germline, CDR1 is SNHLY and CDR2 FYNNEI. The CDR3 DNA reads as TGTGCCAGCAGTGCTTCGCGGGGAAACACTGAAGCTTTCTTT. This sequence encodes CASSASRGNTEAFF.

The CDR3 DNA reads as TGTGCCATCAGTGCGTTAGCGGGTAGCACAGATACGCAGTATTTT. Protein product: CAISALAGSTDTQYF. The genes are TRBV10-3 and TRBJ2-3; 7 bases are shared with TRBD2. The CDR3 consists of 15 residues. Per the germline V gene, CDR1 is ENHRY and CDR2 is SYGVKD. J was trimmed by 0 bases and V by 4 bases; bases with no gene match: 4.

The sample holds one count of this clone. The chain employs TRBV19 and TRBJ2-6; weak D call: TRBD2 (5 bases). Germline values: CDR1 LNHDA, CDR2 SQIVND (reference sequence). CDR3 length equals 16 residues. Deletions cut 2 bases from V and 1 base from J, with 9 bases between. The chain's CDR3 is CASSISRTSGANVLTF. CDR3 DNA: TGTGCCAGTAGTATATCCAGGACTTCTGGGGCCAACGTCCTGACTTTC.